The 26 T cell receptor beta chains below were found in one sample sequenced in a study of blood T cell repertoires in COVID-19. Method: immunoSEQ multiplex PCR; TCRdb's copy keeps in-frame clones and lacks some. The sample contains a few hundred thousand clones, roughly 86% of which appear only once. The material sequenced was PBMCs or T cells enriched from blood (not recorded which). The source is a man younger than 40 who had recovered from COVID-19.

The chain employs TRBV6-5 and TRBJ2-1, with a weak D call TRBD1 (5 bases). V lost 2 bases and J 8 bases, leaving 10 bases between the germline ends. Germline V gene data show CDR1 as MNHEY and CDR2 as SVGAGI. The CDR3 covers 13 residues. CDR3 nucleotides: TGTGCCAGCAGTTACCAGGGTTATGATGAGCAGTTCTTC. It translates to CASSYQGYDEQFF.

V gene TRBV7-9 combines with J gene TRBJ2-3; 14 positions agree with TRBD2. The junction had 6 bases not matched to a gene; V was cut back by 5 bases and J by 5 bases. This CDR3 has 16 residues. CDR1 SEHNR and CDR2 FQNEAQ come from the germline V gene (reference sequence). CDR3 sequence: CASSRLAGGPEDTQYF. DNA of the CDR3: TGTGCCAGCAGCCGACTAGCGGGGGGGCCTGAAGATACGCAGTATTTT.

Comments on this clone: Other DNA sequences from this sample encode an identical CDR3 as well. The chain joins TRBV5-1 to TRBJ1-1, with 7 bases that match TRBD1. J gave up 0 bases and V 0 bases, and 2 bases lay outside the gene matches. CDR1 and CDR2 (germline): SGHRS, YFSETQ. This CDR3 is built from 15 residues. Here the CDR3 reads CASSLGQGLNTEAFF. DNA of the CDR3: TGCGCCAGCAGCTTGGGACAGGGATTGAACACTGAAGCTTTCTTT. Using reference TRBV5-1 and TRBJ1-1 for the parts outside the CDR3, the full variable domain is KAGVTQTPRYLIKTRGQQVTLSCSPISGHRSVSWYQQTPGQGLQFLFEYFSETQRNKGNFPGRFSGRQFSNSRSEMNVSTLELGDSALYLCASSLGQGLNTEAFFGQGTRLTVV.

This chain connects TRBV7-9 to TRBJ1-1, with D tentatively TRBD1 (6 bases). The V end was cut by 5 bases, the J end by 6 bases, with 16 bases between. The CDR3 is 14 amino acids. Germline CDR1 and CDR2: SEHNR and FQNEAQ (reference sequence). The CDR3, as DNA: TGTGCCAGCAGCCCTTCGGACAGCAAAGCTGAAGCTTTCTTT. Translated: CASSPSDSKAEAFF.

The chain is built from TRBV30 and TRBJ1-2, with 8 positions matching TRBD1. Per the germline V gene, CDR1 is GTSNPN and CDR2 is SVGIG (reference sequence). The CDR3 runs 13 residues. The DNA for the CDR3 is TGTGCTCGCGCACAGGGGGCTAACTATGGCTACACCTTC. As protein: CARAQGANYGYTF.

The J gene is TRBJ1-5, the V gene TRBV27; tentatively, D is TRBD1 (5 bases). From germline, CDR1 is MNHEY and CDR2 SMNVEV (reference sequence). V lost 6 bases and J lost 6, with 9 bases in between. The CDR3 extends over 12 amino acids. The CDR3 is CASSQGGQPQHF. For the CDR3, the DNA is TGTGCCAGCAGCCAGGGTGGTCAGCCCCAGCATTTT.

The chain uses TRBV7-2 and TRBJ2-5; TRBD2 matches at 8 bases. CDR3 length: 15 amino acids. V lost 5 bases and J lost 5; bases outside the gene matches: 10. Germline V CDR1 and CDR2: SGHTA, FQGNSA. The CDR3 bases are TGTGCCAGCAGCCCTAGGCGGGGGGCCAGGGAGACCCAGTACTTC. Amino acids: CASSPRRGARETQYF.

The rearrangement uses TRBV18 and TRBJ2-1, with 8 bases fitting TRBD2. The V and J ends lost 2 bases and 2 bases, in that order; junction bases with no gene match: 8. The germline V gene encodes CDR1 KGHSH and CDR2 LQKENI. This CDR3 is built from 17 residues. The CDR3, as DNA: TGTGCCAGCTCACCATATTTCGGGGGGGGGACCTACAATGAGCAGTTCTTC. Amino acid sequence: CASSPYFGGGTYNEQFF.

This clone was recorded once. V gene TRBV7-3 combines with J gene TRBJ2-5, with TRBD2 matching over 8 bases. Unmatched junction bases numbered 10, after V lost 0 bases and J lost 4 bases. This CDR3 region has 17 residues. CDR1 is SGHTA, CDR2 FQGTGA, per germline. The CDR3 region has the DNA TGTGCCAGCAGCTTAACGGGAGTAGCGGGGATAGGAGAGACCCAGTACTTC. Translation gives CASSLTGVAGIGETQYF.

The J gene is TRBJ1-2, the V gene TRBV7-9, with 9 bases fitting TRBD1. In germline, CDR1 is SEHNR, CDR2 FQNEAQ (reference sequence). The V and J ends lost 4 bases and 4 bases, in that order; junction bases with no gene match: 4. The CDR3 loop spans 14 amino acids. The CDR3 loop reads CASSSPTGGYGYTF. The CDR3 DNA reads TGTGCCAGCAGCTCTCCGACAGGGGGCTATGGCTACACCTTC.

CDR3 sequence: CAWRGTAYGYTF. The CDR3 coding sequence is TGTGCCTGGAGAGGGACAGCTTATGGCTACACCTTC. This chain links TRBV30 with TRBJ1-2; TRBD1 aligns across 7 bases. The CDR3 has 12 amino acids. The ends lost 3 bases at V and 5 bases at J; junction bases unmatched: 3. Germline V gene lookup returns CDR1 GTSNPN and CDR2 SVGIG (reference sequence).

The gene calls are TRBV4-3 and TRBJ2-7, with unresolved D. Germline assignment: CDR1 LGHNA and CDR2 YSLEER. Trimming removed 9 bases from V and 3 bases from J, with 12 bases in between. The CDR3 spans 12 residues. The CDR3 DNA reads as TGCGCCAGTTTCCAGGCCCACTACGAGCAGTACTTC. It is translated as CASFQAHYEQYF.

The chain couples TRBV29-1 to TRBJ1-2, with 7 bases matching TRBD1. V dropped 4 bases and J dropped 10; count of bases not matched to a gene: 12. Germline-derived CDR1 and CDR2 are SQVTM and ANQGSEA. This CDR3 has 13 residues. The CDR3 DNA reads as TGCAGCGTTGTCCTCTCCGACAGGGTTCCCTACACCTTC. It specifies CSVVLSDRVPYTF. Full variable domain (missing parts from reference TRBV29-1 and TRBJ1-2): SAVISQKPSRDICQRGTSLTIQCQVDSQVTMMFWYRQQPGQSLTLIATANQGSEATYESGFVIDKFPISRPNLTFSTLTVSNMSPEDSSIYLCSVVLSDRVPYTFGSGTRLTVV.

The V and J genes are TRBV2 and TRBJ2-1, with 11 bases identical to TRBD2. V lost 8 bases, J lost 8 bases, and 5 bases stayed unmatched. The CDR3 is 13 amino acids. Germline V gene data show CDR1 as SNHLY and CDR2 as FYNNEI. In DNA form, the CDR3 reads TGTGCCAGCTTAACTAGCGGGGGACATGAGCAGTTCTTC. Encoded protein: CASLTSGGHEQFF. The full variable domain, in which reference TRBV2 and TRBJ2-1 provide the parts outside the CDR3, is EPEVTQTPSHQVTQMGQEVILRCVPISNHLYFYWYRQILGQKVEFLVSFYNNEISEKSEIFDDQFSVERPDGSNFTLKIRSTKLEDSAMYFCASLTSGGHEQFFGPGTRLTVL.

The chain combines TRBV5-1 with TRBJ2-5; 12 nucleotides match TRBD2. The ends lost 4 bases at V and 4 bases at J; junction bases unmatched: 11. The length of the CDR3 is 17 residues. Germline V gene sequence: CDR1 SGHRS, CDR2 YFSETQ. DNA of the CDR3: TGCGCCAGCAGCCTGAGAAAGACTAGCGGGGGAGCAGAGACCCAGTACTTC. Protein: CASSLRKTSGGAETQYF.

The chain links TRBV6-5 to TRBJ1-1; no clear D gene. CDR1 MNHEY and CDR2 SVGAGI come from the germline V gene. The ends were cut back, 10 bases at V and 3 bases at J, with 15 bases in the middle. CDR3 length: 13 residues. This CDR3 reads CATLTYGDTEAFF. CDR3 coding DNA: TGTGCCACCCTGACATACGGGGACACTGAAGCTTTCTTT.

The chain combines TRBV27 with TRBJ1-1; no reliable D call. Between the trimmed V and J ends, which lost 10 bases and 1 base, there was a span of 10 bases. This CDR3 comprises 12 residues. Germline assignment: CDR1 MNHEY and CDR2 SMNVEV (reference sequence). This CDR3 reads CATRRGNTEAFF. CDR3 bases: TGTGCCACCCGGCGGGGGAACACTGAAGCTTTCTTT.

Written as DNA, the CDR3 is TGTGCCAGCTCCCAGGGCCCGAATTCGGTGCAGTACTTC. Translation: CASSQGPNSVQYF. J is TRBJ2-7 and V is TRBV19; tentative D call: TRBD1 (5 bases). In germline, CDR1 is LNHDA, CDR2 SQIVND (reference sequence). The CDR3 has 13 amino acids. The V and J ends lost 9 bases and 9 bases respectively, with 21 bases between them.

This clone has a handful of counts. This chain connects TRBV19 to TRBJ1-3, with 8 bases aligning to TRBD1. Germline loops: CDR1 LNHDA, CDR2 SQIVND (reference sequence). The CDR3 has 14 amino acids. Germline trimming cut 5 bases from V and 3 bases from J; bases unmatched to any gene: 3. For the CDR3, the DNA is TGTGCCAGTAGTCCAGGGACAGGTGGAAACACCATATATTTT. Translating gives CASSPGTGGNTIYF.

The V and J genes are TRBV18 and TRBJ2-2; 11 bases fit TRBD1. CDR1 and CDR2 (germline): KGHSH, LQKENI. J gave up 5 bases and V 2 bases, and 4 bases lay outside the gene matches. The CDR3 is made up of 16 amino acids. Written as DNA, the CDR3 is TGTGCCAGCTCACCAACCGGGACAGGGGGTACCGGGGAGCTGTTTTTT. This translates into CASSPTGTGGTGELFF.

The genes are TRBV3-1 (or the pseudogene TRBV3-2) and TRBJ2-7; 10 nucleotides line up with TRBD1. V lost 5 bases to trimming and J lost 7 bases; unmatched junction nucleotides: 5. CDR1 is LGHDT and CDR2 is YNNKEL in the germline V gene (reference sequence). The length of the CDR3 is 13 residues. CDR3 sequence (DNA): TGTGCCAGCAGCACCGGGACAGGGGAAGAGCAGTACTTC. Amino acids: CASSTGTGEEQYF.

This rearrangement joins TRBV10-3 to TRBJ1-2; D is undetermined. V lost 8 bases, J lost 8 bases, and 9 bases lay in between. CDR3 length: 10 amino acids. Per germline, CDR1 ENHRY and CDR2 SYGVKD. The DNA of the CDR3 is TGTGCCATCGGTAGCTCAGGCTACACCTTC. It specifies CAIGSSGYTF.

V and J are TRBV21-1 and TRBJ1-6. TRBV21-1 represents a pseudogene. The CDR3 has 14 amino acids. CDR3: CASTLGADNSPLHF. The DNA for the CDR3 is TGTGCCAGCACCCTAGGAGCGGATAATTCACCCCTCCACTTT.

V and J are TRBV11-2 and TRBJ2-7; D perhaps matches TRBD2 (6 bases). The CDR3 extends over 15 amino acids. Between the trimmed V and J ends, which lost 5 bases and 5 bases, there was a span of 19 bases. The germline V gene has CDR1 SGHAT and CDR2 FQNNGV. CDR3 sequence: CASSRTSGTVHEQYF. For the CDR3, the DNA is TGTGCCAGCAGCAGAACTTCCGGGACTGTCCACGAGCAGTACTTC.

This rearrangement joins TRBV7-2 to TRBJ1-1; D perhaps matches TRBD1 (6 bases). Per germline, CDR1 SGHTA and CDR2 FQGNSA. The length of the CDR3 is 13 residues. Trimming took 5 bases from V and 1 from J, leaving 8 bases between them. Here the CDR3 reads CASSPGANTEAFF. Written as DNA, the CDR3 is TGTGCCAGCAGCCCAGGGGCGAACACTGAAGCTTTCTTT.

V is TRBV7-6 and J is TRBJ1-5, with D hard to call. V gave up 0 bases and J gave up 5 bases, with 5 bases separating them. Germline V gene sequence: CDR1 SGHVS, CDR2 FNYEAQ. The CDR3 covers 13 residues. This CDR3 is CASSLAPYQPQHF. CDR3 DNA sequence: TGTGCCAGCAGCTTAGCCCCTTATCAGCCCCAGCATTTT.